This T cell receptor (beta chain) was sequenced for a study of shared clonotypes between healthy human individuals. The repertoire was sequenced with immunoSEQ multiplex PCR; TCRdb's copy has only in-frame clones and lacks some. The sample lists some 1.4 million clones; roughly 96% were seen once. As for this clone: Its cognate antigen is unknown.

Points from the study as a whole: An effect of sequencing depth on clonotype sharing among donors was expected.

V lost 3 bases and J 4 bases, leaving 15 bases between the germline ends. The CDR3 has 15 amino acids. Germline V gene data show CDR1 as SNHLY and CDR2 as FYNNEI. This TCR derives from a man aged 25-45 years in good health. This chain uses TRBV2 with TRBJ2-5; D remains ambiguous. The specimen sequenced was naive CD4+ T cells sorted from blood. Indicated subset: CD45RA+ positively selected. Written as DNA, the CDR3 is TGTGCCAGCAGTGATCGGAGAAGTGGGTCAGAGACCCAGTACTTC. Encoded protein: CASSDRRSGSETQYF.